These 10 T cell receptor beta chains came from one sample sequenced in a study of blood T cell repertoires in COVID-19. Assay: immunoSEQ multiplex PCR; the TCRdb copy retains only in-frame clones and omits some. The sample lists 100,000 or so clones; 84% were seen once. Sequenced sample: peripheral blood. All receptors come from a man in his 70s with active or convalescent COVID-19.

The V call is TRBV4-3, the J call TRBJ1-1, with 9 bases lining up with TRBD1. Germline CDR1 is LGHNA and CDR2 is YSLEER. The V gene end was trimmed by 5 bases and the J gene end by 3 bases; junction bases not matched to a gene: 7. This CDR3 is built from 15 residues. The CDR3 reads CASSEEGTGYTEAFF. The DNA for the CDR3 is TGCGCCAGCAGCGAGGAAGGGACAGGGTACACTGAAGCTTTCTTT.

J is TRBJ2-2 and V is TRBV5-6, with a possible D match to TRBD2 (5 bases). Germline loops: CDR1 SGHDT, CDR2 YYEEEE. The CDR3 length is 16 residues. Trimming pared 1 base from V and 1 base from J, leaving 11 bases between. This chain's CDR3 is CASSLWIGENTGELFF. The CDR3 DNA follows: TGTGCCAGCAGCTTGTGGATCGGGGAGAACACCGGGGAGCTGTTTTTT.

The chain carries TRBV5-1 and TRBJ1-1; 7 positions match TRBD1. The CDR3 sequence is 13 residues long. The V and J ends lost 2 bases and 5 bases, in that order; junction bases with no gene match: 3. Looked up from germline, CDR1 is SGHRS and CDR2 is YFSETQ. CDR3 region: CASSFEGATEAFF. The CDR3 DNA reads TGCGCCAGCAGCTTTGAGGGGGCAACTGAAGCTTTCTTT.

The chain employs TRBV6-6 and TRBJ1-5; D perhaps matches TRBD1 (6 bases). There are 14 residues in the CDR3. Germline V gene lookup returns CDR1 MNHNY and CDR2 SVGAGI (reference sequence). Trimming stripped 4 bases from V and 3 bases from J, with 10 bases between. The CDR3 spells CASSSGQNNQPQHF. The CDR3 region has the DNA TGTGCCAGCAGTTCCGGACAGAACAATCAGCCCCAGCATTTT.

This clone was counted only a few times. The CDR3 protein is CATSVTGQSGEQYF. CDR3 in DNA: TGTGCCACCAGTGTCACAGGACAATCTGGCGAGCAGTACTTC. The chain uses TRBV24-1 and TRBJ2-7, with D possibly matching TRBD1 (5 bases). Germline V gene lookup returns CDR1 KGHDR and CDR2 SFDVKD. V lost 5 bases and J lost 6, with 16 bases in between. The CDR3 has 14 amino acids.

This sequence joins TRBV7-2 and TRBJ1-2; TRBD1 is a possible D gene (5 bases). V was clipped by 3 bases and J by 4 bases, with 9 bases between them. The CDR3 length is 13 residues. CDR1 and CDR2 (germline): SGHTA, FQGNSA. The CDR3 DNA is TGTGCCAGCAGCTTGGACATCCCCTATGGCTACACCTTC. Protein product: CASSLDIPYGYTF.

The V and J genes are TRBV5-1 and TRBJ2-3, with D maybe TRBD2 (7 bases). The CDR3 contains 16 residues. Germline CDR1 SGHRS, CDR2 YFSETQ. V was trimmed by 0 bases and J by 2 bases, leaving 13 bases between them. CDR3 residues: CASSLARGALTDTQYF. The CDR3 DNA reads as TGCGCCAGCAGCTTGGCCCGGGGGGCCCTCACAGATACGCAGTATTTT.

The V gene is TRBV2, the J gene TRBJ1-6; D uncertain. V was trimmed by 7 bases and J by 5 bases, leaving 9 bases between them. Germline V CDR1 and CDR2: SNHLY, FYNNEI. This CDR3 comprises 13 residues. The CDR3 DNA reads TGTGCCAGCACCGGAGAGAATAATTCACCCCTCCACTTT. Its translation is CASTGENNSPLHF.

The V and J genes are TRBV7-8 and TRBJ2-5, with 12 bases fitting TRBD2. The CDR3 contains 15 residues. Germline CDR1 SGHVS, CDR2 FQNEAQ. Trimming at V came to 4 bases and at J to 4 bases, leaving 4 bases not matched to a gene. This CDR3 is CASSSGLAGPETQYF. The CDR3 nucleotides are TGTGCCAGCAGCTCGGGACTAGCGGGCCCAGAGACCCAGTACTTC.

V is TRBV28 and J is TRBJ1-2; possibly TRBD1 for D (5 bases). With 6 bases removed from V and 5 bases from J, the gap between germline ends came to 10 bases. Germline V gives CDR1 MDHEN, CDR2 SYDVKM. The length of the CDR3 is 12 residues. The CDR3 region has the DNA TGTGCCAGCAGCTTGGAGGGGTATGGCTACACCTTC. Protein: CASSLEGYGYTF.